A selection of T cell receptor beta chains follows, all from one sample in a study of cytomegalovirus exposure and HLA in healthy donors. The assay was immunoSEQ multiplex PCR, and TCRdb's table has in-frame clones only and misses some. The data hold 99,000 or so clones, with roughly three quarters observed a single time. The material sequenced was PBMCs. Source of these receptors: a man aged 30 to 39 in good health and CMV-seronegative. CDR3s include the opening cysteine and the closing phenylalanine or tryptophan. The D gene is left open where the match is weak. Expanded clones are given a class, and other clones once, few, many or no size at all.

-,14,-,TRBJ1-5,TRBV6-5,CASSYRGPNQPQHF,TGTGCCAGCAGTTACAGGGGTCCCAATCAGCCCCAGCATTTT
-,13,few,TRBJ1-3,TRBV28,CASSSGAGNTIYF,TGTGCCAGCAGTTCGGGAGCGGGAAACACCATATATTTT
-,13,once,TRBJ1-2,TRBV6-4,CASRDPFNYGYTF,TGTGCCAGCAGGGACCCTTTTAACTATGGCTACACCTTC
-,13,-,TRBJ2-7,TRBV11-1,CASSLIQGYEQYF,TGTGCCAGCAGCCTGATACAGGGATACGAGCAGTACTTC
-,15,-,TRBJ1-1,TRBV25-1,CASSAKDRLNTEAFF,TGTGCCAGCAGTGCTAAGGACAGACTAAACACTGAAGCTTTCTTT
TRBD1,15,-,TRBJ1-4,TRBV5-6,CASSSDRGANEKLFF,TGTGCCAGCAGCTCGGACAGGGGAGCTAATGAAAAACTGTTTTTT
-,15,once,TRBJ1-5,TRBV18,CASSPFQGNNQPQHF,TGTGCCAGCTCACCATTCCAGGGGAACAATCAGCCCCAGCATTTT
TRBD1,15,-,TRBJ1-6,TRBV4-1,CASSPPDRVKSPLHF,TGCGCCAGCAGCCCTCCCGACAGGGTCAAATCACCCCTCCACTTT
TRBD2,17,-,TRBJ2-4,TRBV4-1,CASSQGWTSGSPNIQYF,TGCGCCAGCAGCCAGGGATGGACTAGCGGGAGCCCCAACATTCAGTACTTC
-,15,-,TRBJ1-1,TRBV28,CASNTPTGRNTEAFF,TGTGCCAGCAACACACCCACAGGGCGGAACACTGAAGCTTTCTTT
-,13,few,TRBJ2-7,TRBV7-2,CASSLESFYEQYF,TGTGCCAGCAGCTTAGAATCTTTCTACGAGCAGTACTTC
TRBD1,13,-,TRBJ2-7,TRBV7-9,CASSQGTAYEQYF,TGTGCCAGCAGCCAAGGGACAGCCTACGAGCAGTACTTC
-,15,once,TRBJ1-5,TRBV28,CASSFGGAGNQPQHF,TGTGCCAGCAGTTTTGGGGGGGCAGGCAATCAGCCCCAGCATTTT
-,13,-,TRBJ2-1,TRBV7-9,CASSPRSRDEQFF,TGTGCCAGCAGCCCGAGGTCACGAGATGAGCAGTTCTTC
TRBD2,15,few,TRBJ2-7,TRBV7-2,CASSPAGTNAYEQYF,TGTGCCAGCAGCCCAGCCGGGACTAACGCTTACGAGCAGTACTTC
-,12,-,TRBJ1-1,TRBV6-6,CASSFGETEAFF,TGTGCCAGCAGTTTCGGGGAGACTGAAGCTTTCTTT
TRBD2,14,-,TRBJ2-1,TRBV7-6,CASSLALAGAMEFF,TGTGCCAGCAGCTTAGCACTAGCGGGAGCGATGGAGTTCTTC
TRBD1,15,-,TRBJ2-7,TRBV27,CASSLSGTGGYEQYF,TGTGCCAGCAGTTTATCGGGGACAGGGGGCTACGAGCAGTACTTC
TRBD1,15,-,TRBJ1-3,TRBV5-4,CASSTGTASGNTIYF,TGTGCCAGCAGCACCGGGACAGCGTCTGGAAACACCATATATTTT
TRBD1,13,-,TRBJ2-5,TRBV5-1,CASSLAQQGVQYF,TGCGCCAGCAGCTTGGCCCAGCAGGGGGTGCAGTACTTC
TRBD1,15,few,TRBJ1-1,TRBV5-1,CASSRQGTMNTEAFF,TGCGCCAGCAGCCGACAGGGGACGATGAACACTGAAGCTTTCTTT
-,13,few,TRBJ1-5,TRBV7-9,CASSLAVGAPQHF,TGTGCCAGCAGCTTAGCCGTGGGCGCGCCCCAGCATTTT
TRBD1,15,-,TRBJ1-5,TRBV19,CASSIEGQGRQPQHF,TGTGCCAGTAGTATAGAAGGACAGGGTCGGCAGCCCCAGCATTTT
TRBD1,16,-,TRBJ2-3,TRBV29-1,CSAKNRDRGPTDTQYF,TGCAGCGCCAAAAACCGGGACAGGGGACCCACAGATACGCAGTATTTT
-,14,once,TRBJ1-6,TRBV28,CASSPRFGNSPLHF,TGTGCCAGCAGTCCGAGGTTTGGGAATTCACCCCTCCACTTT
TRBD2,15,-,TRBJ2-7,TRBV6-5,CASSYVGLAGDEQYF,TGTGCCAGCAGTTACGTGGGCCTAGCGGGAGATGAGCAGTACTTC
-,14,-,TRBJ2-7,TRBV18,CASSHGDGSYEQYF,TGTGCCAGCTCACATGGTGATGGTAGCTACGAGCAGTACTTC
TRBD1,16,once,TRBJ2-5,TRBV5-1,CASSPRDREKSETQYF,TGCGCCAGCAGCCCCCGGGACAGGGAGAAATCGGAGACCCAGTACTTC
-,18,-,TRBJ1-3,TRBV27,CASSLQPGRRSSGNTIYF,TGTGCCAGCAGTCTACAGCCTGGGAGGCGGAGCTCTGGAAACACCATATATTTT
-,15,-,TRBJ1-2,TRBV6-1,CASTETGGVWYGYTF,TGTGCCAGCACCGAAACGGGAGGGGTTTGGTATGGCTACACCTTC
-,14,few,TRBJ2-7,TRBV19,CASSSRGGYYEQYF,TGTGCCAGTAGTAGCCGAGGTGGGTACTACGAGCAGTACTTC
-,16,-,TRBJ1-3,TRBV6-1,CASSERWTGSGNTIYF,TGTGCCAGCAGTGAACGATGGACTGGCTCTGGAAACACCATATATTTT
TRBD1,15,few,TRBJ2-5,TRBV27,CASSSYRGLRETQYF,TGTGCCAGCAGTTCATACAGGGGCCTGCGGGAGACCCAGTACTTC
TRBD1,14,-,TRBJ1-1,TRBV6-5,CASRFRQGITEAFF,TGTGCCAGCAGGTTTCGACAGGGTATAACTGAAGCTTTCTTT
TRBD1,14,-,TRBJ1-4,TRBV7-9,CASSQQGADEKLFF,TGTGCCAGCAGCCAACAGGGGGCGGACGAAAAACTGTTTTTT
-,12,-,TRBJ2-1,TRBV7-8,CASSNGHNEQFF,TGTGCCAGCAGTAATGGCCACAATGAGCAGTTCTTC
-,15,-,TRBJ1-3,TRBV9,CASSVTGDSGNTIYF,TGTGCCAGCAGCGTAACGGGGGACTCTGGAAACACCATATATTTT
TRBD2,18,once,TRBJ2-6,TRBV15,CATSWLAGGVAGANVLTF,TGTGCCACCAGTTGGCTAGCGGGAGGAGTTGCTGGGGCCAACGTCCTGACTTTC
-,13,-,TRBJ2-1,TRBV2,CASSEYSYNEQFF,TGTGCCAGCAGTGAATACAGCTACAATGAGCAGTTCTTC
-,14,-,TRBJ2-7,TRBV5-6,CASSLYSPSYEQYF,TGTGCCAGCAGCTTGTACTCGCCCTCCTACGAGCAGTACTTC
-,13,few,TRBJ1-1,TRBV30,CAWSPGMNTEAFF,TGTGCCTGGAGCCCGGGGATGAACACTGAAGCTTTCTTT